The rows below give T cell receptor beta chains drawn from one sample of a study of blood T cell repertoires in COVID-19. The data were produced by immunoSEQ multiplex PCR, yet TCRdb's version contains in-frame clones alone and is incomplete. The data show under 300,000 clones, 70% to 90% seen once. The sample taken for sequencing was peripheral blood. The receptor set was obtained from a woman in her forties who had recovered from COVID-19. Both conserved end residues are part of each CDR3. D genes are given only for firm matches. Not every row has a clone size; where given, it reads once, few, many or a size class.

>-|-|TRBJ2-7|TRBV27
TGTGCCAGCAGTCCCTACGCCGGGGGCTACGAGCAGTACTTC
CASSPYAGGYEQYF
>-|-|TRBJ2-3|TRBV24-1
TGTGCCACCAGTGATTCTAGCACAGATACGCAGTATTTT
CATSDSSTDTQYF
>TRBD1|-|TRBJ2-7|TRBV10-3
TGTGCCATCAGTGAGGTGGCCACAGGGGACCCCTACGAGCAGTACTTC
CAISEVATGDPYEQYF
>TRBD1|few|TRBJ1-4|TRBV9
TGTGCCAGCAGCGAGACAGGGGGACGGGAAAAACTGTTTTTT
CASSETGGREKLFF
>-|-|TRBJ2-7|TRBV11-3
TGTGCCAGCAGCTTAGGGTCGGACACTTCCTCCTACGAGCAGTACTTC
CASSLGSDTSSYEQYF
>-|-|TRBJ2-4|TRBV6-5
TGTGCCAGCACCCAGGCAGGCAAAACCATTCAGTACTTC
CASTQAGKTIQYF
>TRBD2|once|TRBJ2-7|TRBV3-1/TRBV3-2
TGTGCCAGCAGCCCGCTAGCGGGAGGGAGCTCCTACGAGCAGTACTTC
CASSPLAGGSSYEQYF
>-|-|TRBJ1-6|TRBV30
TGTGCCTGGGGGACCGTTGGGGGGGCCCTCTATAATTCACCCCTCCACTTT
CAWGTVGGALYNSPLHF
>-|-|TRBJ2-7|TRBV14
TGTGCCAGCAGCCAGGTAGGAGGTGGCTACGAGCAGTACTTC
CASSQVGGGYEQYF
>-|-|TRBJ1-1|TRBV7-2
TGTGCCAGCAGCCCTCGGGGGGTGGGGGCACACACTGAAGCTTTCTTT
CASSPRGVGAHTEAFF
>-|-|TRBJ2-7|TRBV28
TGTGCCAGCTCCTCAGGACTCTTGGGGGAGCAGTACTTC
CASSSGLLGEQYF
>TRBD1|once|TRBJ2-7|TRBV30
TGTGCCTGGAAAGACAGGGGCAGGGAGCAGTACTTC
CAWKDRGREQYF
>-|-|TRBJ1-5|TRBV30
TGTGCCTGGAGTTTAACTGACGACAGCCCTCGGCATTTT
CAWSLTDDSPRHF
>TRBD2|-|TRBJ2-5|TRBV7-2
TGTGCCAGCAGCTTAGGACTAGCGGGGGGGCCCCAAGAGACCCAGTACTTC
CASSLGLAGGPQETQYF
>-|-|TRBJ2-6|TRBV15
TGTGCCACCAGCAGGGACAGAGGACGCTCTGGGGCCAACGTCCTGACTTTC
CATSRDRGRSGANVLTF
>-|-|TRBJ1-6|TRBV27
TGTGCCAGCAGTTTGAGCGGGGGCGTCAATAATTCACCCCTCCACTTT
CASSLSGGVNNSPLHF
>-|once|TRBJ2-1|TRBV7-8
TGTGCCAGCAGCTTAGATTCGGGCTTGGGGGGAGCGAATGAGCAGTTCTTC
CASSLDSGLGGANEQFF
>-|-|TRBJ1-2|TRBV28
TGTGCCTCCTGGCCAGGGCCAAGTCGTAACTATGGCTACACCTTC
CASWPGPSRNYGYTF
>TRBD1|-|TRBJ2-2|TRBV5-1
TGCGCCAGCAGCTACAGGACAGGGTCCGGGGAGCTGTTTTTT
CASSYRTGSGELFF
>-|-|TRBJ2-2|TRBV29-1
TGCAGCGTTGCTCTCACCGGGGAGCTGTTTTTT
CSVALTGELFF
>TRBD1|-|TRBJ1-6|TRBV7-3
TGTGCCAGCAGTCGAACCACAGGGGGGAATTCACCCCTCCACTTT
CASSRTTGGNSPLHF
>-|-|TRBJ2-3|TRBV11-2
TGTGCCAGCAGCTTCCTAGTGGAACGAGATACGCAGTATTTT
CASSFLVERDTQYF
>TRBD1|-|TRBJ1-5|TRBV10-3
TGTGCCATCAGGACAGGGAATCAGCCCCAGCATTTT
CAIRTGNQPQHF
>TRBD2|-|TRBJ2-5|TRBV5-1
TGCGCCAGCAGCTCGGATCCGGAGCGGGAGCAAGAGACCCAGTACTTC
CASSSDPEREQETQYF
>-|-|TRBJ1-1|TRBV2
TGTGCCAGCAGCCGGACTACTGAAGCTTTCTTT
CASSRTTEAFF
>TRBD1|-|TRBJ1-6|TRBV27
TGTGCCAGCAGTTTAAACCGGGACAGTAGCGCGCCCCTCCACTTT
CASSLNRDSSAPLHF
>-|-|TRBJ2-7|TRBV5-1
TGCGCCAGCAGCTTGGAGGCAGGGTTATACTACGAGCAGTACTTC
CASSLEAGLYYEQYF
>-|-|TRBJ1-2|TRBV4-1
TGCGCCAGCAGCCAATTGACCGGACAGCCCCCTTATGGCTACACCTTC
CASSQLTGQPPYGYTF
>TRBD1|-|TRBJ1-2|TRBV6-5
TGTGCCAGCAGGCCAGACAGGGCAGGCTACACCTTC
CASRPDRAGYTF
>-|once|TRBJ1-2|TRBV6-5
TGTGCCAGCAGTACCCCAGGCTCTAACTATGGCTACACCTTC
CASSTPGSNYGYTF
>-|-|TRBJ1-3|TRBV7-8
TGTGCCAGCAGCCGGAGTAACGGGGCTGGAAACACCATATATTTT
CASSRSNGAGNTIYF
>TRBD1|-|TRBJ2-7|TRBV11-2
TGTGCCAGCAGCTTAGGACAGGGCCTCTACGAGCAGTACTTC
CASSLGQGLYEQYF
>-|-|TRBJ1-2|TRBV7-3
TGTGCCAGCAGCTTGGACAGAGATAACTATGGCTACACCTTC
CASSLDRDNYGYTF
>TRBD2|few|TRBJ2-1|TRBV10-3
TGTGCCATCAGTGAGTCGACTAGCGGGAGGGCCTTCCCTGAGCAGTTCTTC
CAISESTSGRAFPEQFF
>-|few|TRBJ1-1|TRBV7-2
TGTGCCAGCAGCCCTCTTAAGGGGCAGAGTGCTGAAGCTTTCTTT
CASSPLKGQSAEAFF
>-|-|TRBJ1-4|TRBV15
TGTGCCACCAGCAGAGACAATGGACTTAATGAAAAACTGTTTTTT
CATSRDNGLNEKLFF
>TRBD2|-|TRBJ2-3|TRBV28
TGTGCCAGCAGTTTATGGGCTAGCGGGAGATTCGATACGCAGTATTTT
CASSLWASGRFDTQYF
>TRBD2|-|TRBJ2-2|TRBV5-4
TGTGCCAGCAGCCTAGGACTAGCGGGGGGCAAGAACACCGGGGAGCTGTTTTTT
CASSLGLAGGKNTGELFF
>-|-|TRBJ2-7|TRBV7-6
TGTGCCAGCAGTCCAGGTTCCTACGAGCAGTACTTC
CASSPGSYEQYF
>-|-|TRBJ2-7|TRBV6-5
TGTGCCAGCAGTTATCAGGGGTGGTACTTC
CASSYQGWYF
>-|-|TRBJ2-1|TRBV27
TGTGCCAGCAGTTTAGCACAGGGCGTGGGGCAGTTCTTC
CASSLAQGVGQFF
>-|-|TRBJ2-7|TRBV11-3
TGTGCCAGCAGGTCTCGGAGGGACTCAACCTACGAGCAGTACTTC
CASRSRRDSTYEQYF
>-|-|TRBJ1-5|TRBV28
TGTGCCAGCAGTTTATTAGGCAGGTACATTAGCAATCAGCCCCAGCATTTT
CASSLLGRYISNQPQHF
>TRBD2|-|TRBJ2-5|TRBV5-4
TGTGCCAGCAGCTTGGCCGGCGGGAGGGCCGAAGAGACCCAGTACTTC
CASSLAGGRAEETQYF
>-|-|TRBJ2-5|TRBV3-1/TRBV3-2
TGTGCCAGCAGCCAAGATTCCCTATTCGAGACCCAGTACTTC
CASSQDSLFETQYF
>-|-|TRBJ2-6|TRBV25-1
TGTGCCAGCAGTGAAGTGCCCACTAGCTCTGGGGCCAACGTCCTGACTTTC
CASSEVPTSSGANVLTF
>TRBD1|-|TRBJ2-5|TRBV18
TGTGCCAGCTCTCTAGACAGGGGAGGAGAGACCCAGTACTTC
CASSLDRGGETQYF
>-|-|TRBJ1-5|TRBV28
TGTGCCAGCAGCGGTTTGCGTCAGCCCCAGCATTTT
CASSGLRQPQHF
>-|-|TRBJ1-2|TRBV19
TGTGCCACGACAGGTAGATCCCTCTATGGCTACACCTTC
CATTGRSLYGYTF
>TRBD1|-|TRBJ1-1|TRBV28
TGTGCCAGCAGCTCCTCCGGGACAGGGGGCACTGAAGCTTTCTTT
CASSSSGTGGTEAFF
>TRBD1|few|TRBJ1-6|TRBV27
TGTGCCAGCAGACCAGAAAAGGGACAGGTGTATAATTCACCCCTCCACTTT
CASRPEKGQVYNSPLHF
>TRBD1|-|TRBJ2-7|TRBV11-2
TGTGCCAGCAGCTTAGCCGGACAGGGTGCCTACGAGCAGTACTTC
CASSLAGQGAYEQYF
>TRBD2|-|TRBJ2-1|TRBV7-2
TGTGCCAGCAGCTTAGAGGCTAGCGGGCCTTACAATGAGCAGTTCTTC
CASSLEASGPYNEQFF
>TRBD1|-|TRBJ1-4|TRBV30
TGTGCCTGGGGGACAGGGGCGGATGAAAAACTGTTTTTT
CAWGTGADEKLFF
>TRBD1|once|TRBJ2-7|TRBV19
TGTGCCAGTAGTATAGATCAAAGGACAGGGGCCTACGAGCAGTACTTC
CASSIDQRTGAYEQYF